This is a list of T cell receptor beta chains from one sample in a study of CD8+ T cells in alopecia areata. Method: immunoSEQ multiplex PCR; TCRdb's copy keeps in-frame clones and lacks some. Of about 100,000 clones detected, 60% appear once; the ten largest clones hold roughly 15%. The specimen was CD8+ T cells sorted from blood, collected at week 56, from a patient treated with tofacitinib. Every receptor here comes from a human donor with alopecia areata. CDR3s leave out the opening cysteine and the closing phenylalanine or tryptophan. Each record gives: V gene, J gene, CDR3 protein.

v_call: TRBV2; j_call: TRBJ1-6; cdr3_aa: ASSAPGVRSPLH
v_call: TRBV4-1; j_call: TRBJ2-2; cdr3_aa: ASRLGLGTGELF
v_call: TRBV7-7; j_call: TRBJ2-2; cdr3_aa: ASSPTGQGRTGELF
v_call: TRBV10-2; j_call: TRBJ2-1; cdr3_aa: ASSEFSGNEQF
v_call: TRBV25-1; j_call: TRBJ2-5; cdr3_aa: ASSAGLQTQY
v_call: TRBV27; j_call: TRBJ1-1; cdr3_aa: ASSFMGLVNTEAF
v_call: TRBV5-6; j_call: TRBJ2-1; cdr3_aa: ASSLWTQGNEQF
v_call: TRBV27; j_call: TRBJ1-1; cdr3_aa: ASSLSLGSGTEAF
v_call: TRBV27; j_call: TRBJ1-5; cdr3_aa: ASSLGRGPSLH
v_call: TRBV2; j_call: TRBJ1-6; cdr3_aa: ASSPSSRDRDSPLH
v_call: TRBV7-9; j_call: TRBJ1-1; cdr3_aa: ASSRRPGQGTEAF
v_call: TRBV25-1; j_call: TRBJ2-6; cdr3_aa: ASGTSSGANVLT
v_call: TRBV7-9; j_call: TRBJ2-5; cdr3_aa: ASSPRRSGVLGETQY
v_call: TRBV7-6; j_call: TRBJ1-1; cdr3_aa: ASSFQGAEAF
v_call: TRBV27; j_call: TRBJ2-7; cdr3_aa: ASSLGQTYEQY
v_call: TRBV15; j_call: TRBJ2-5; cdr3_aa: ATSNPSYAQY
v_call: TRBV10-3; j_call: TRBJ1-1; cdr3_aa: AISESTVNTEAF
v_call: TRBV6-5; j_call: TRBJ2-5; cdr3_aa: ASKRLAGLQETQY
v_call: TRBV5-1; j_call: TRBJ2-7; cdr3_aa: ASSLEDRAGTGFYEQY
v_call: TRBV13; j_call: TRBJ2-7; cdr3_aa: ASSPGSGYEQY
v_call: TRBV7-6; j_call: TRBJ2-1; cdr3_aa: ASSLSALAVHEQF
v_call: TRBV29-1; j_call: TRBJ1-2; cdr3_aa: SADVHANYGYT
v_call: TRBV20-1; j_call: TRBJ2-3; cdr3_aa: SANWDTQY
v_call: TRBV2; j_call: TRBJ1-2; cdr3_aa: ASSETLDRNYGYT
v_call: TRBV2; j_call: TRBJ2-7; cdr3_aa: ASSEARGQSSYEQY
v_call: TRBV4-1; j_call: TRBJ2-1; cdr3_aa: ASQTADGMQF
v_call: TRBV30; j_call: TRBJ1-5; cdr3_aa: AWSAGQGGQPQH
v_call: TRBV5-6; j_call: TRBJ1-3; cdr3_aa: ASSWKTGTGNTIY
v_call: TRBV13; j_call: TRBJ2-1; cdr3_aa: ASSETLYNEQF
v_call: TRBV7-9; j_call: TRBJ2-3; cdr3_aa: ASSSDRSTDTQY
v_call: TRBV5-1; j_call: TRBJ1-1; cdr3_aa: ASNGGKEAF
v_call: TRBV15; j_call: TRBJ1-5; cdr3_aa: ATSRLPDRAYQPQH
v_call: TRBV6-1; j_call: TRBJ1-6; cdr3_aa: ASSEGGSRNSPLH
v_call: TRBV6-1; j_call: TRBJ2-7; cdr3_aa: ASSEVRSSYEQY
v_call: TRBV4-1; j_call: TRBJ2-1; cdr3_aa: ASSQDSLGNEQF
v_call: TRBV7-4; j_call: TRBJ1-2; cdr3_aa: ASSPRQGGYGYT
v_call: TRBV6-5; j_call: TRBJ2-1; cdr3_aa: ASSYLSEDNEQF
v_call: TRBV19; j_call: TRBJ1-5; cdr3_aa: ASSADQPQH
v_call: TRBV30; j_call: TRBJ2-7; cdr3_aa: AWATGLAGVEQY